Sequencing of this T cell receptor beta chain was carried out in a study of cytomegalovirus exposure and HLA in healthy donors (dated by TCRdb to 2017 to 2019). Looking at the study overall: According to an earlier analysis of several hundred of the donors, 150 million to 200 million T cells yielded some 110 million unique TCR beta sequences and about 300 Gb of sequence data. Rather than using new phenotypic data, the later analysis identified candidate immune exposures from TCR beta sequences and from how often those sequences occurred across donors. The number of typed donors differed by locus: roughly 629-630 for A, B, C, DRB1 and DQB1; 500 to 550 for DQA1; 606 for DPA1; and about 450 for DPB1. HLA typing covered class I and class II loci at four-digit resolution. Along with the roughly 700-subject first cohort, a separate validation cohort of over a hundred different subjects was used. Every discovery cohort repertoire had been produced on one sequencing platform. The aim of the study was to test whether cataloging public T cell receptors could identify signatures of past pathogen exposure. To decide whether each TCR beta V gene segment behaved as functional or pseudogenic, an earlier analysis of fewer than 750 of the donors relied on high-throughput TCR beta sequencing. A later analysis re-analyzed previously published TCR beta repertoires from 666 donors and added high-resolution HLA genotyping to study TCR occurrence patterns. Among the roughly 390 genotyped donors, around 81% belonged to the genetic ancestry cluster associated with self-reported Caucasian donors. Genome-wide SNP genotypes for about 60% of the roughly 700 donors were used in a later genetic analysis, which treated that subset as a discovery cohort. About 320 gigabases of sequencing data and tens of millions of unique TCR sequences were included in an early release covering about 700 HLA-typed donors. Donor age, sex, ethnicity and CMV serostatus were compiled alongside the repertoire data. Among about 360 genotyped donors of the cohort, an average of around 240,000 unique TCR beta nucleotide sequences were sequenced per donor, about a sixth of them non-productive. To predict cytomegalovirus infection status, the study combined high-throughput TCR immunosequencing, statistical association of individual TCRs with disease status, and machine learning. Because of strong linkage in the cohort, four or five DR-DQ haplotypes were treated as single units for association and clustering. Using immunosequencing, the study profiled T cell repertoires from 666 subjects and related those repertoires to cytomegalovirus serostatus. Summary of the overall study and its limitations: In a later genetic analysis, fewer N-insertions in productive TCRs were reported among donors in an Asian-associated ancestry cluster than the roughly 700-donor mean. The classifier was reported to diagnose cytomegalovirus status with high specificity and sensitivity in both the original cohort and the validation cohort. In an earlier analysis of around 500 of the donors, most TCR beta V segments appeared in productive rearrangements about 87% or about 30% of the time, broadly matching IMGT annotations. The only immune exposure information available for the cohort was CMV serostatus. In vitro tests confirmed that a few of the cytomegalovirus-associated TCR beta chains recognize cytomegalovirus antigens. Because counts were too low, some 17 rarely observed V segments, including chromosome 9 orphons, were left out of the earlier analysis of about 620 of the donors. Roughly uniform sequencing depth across donors was assumed in presence/absence analyses, although this assumption may not hold. The authors suggested that the approach could potentially be generalized to other disease states and immunological phenotypes. A cluster of highly shared sequence variants was judged likely to be a technical artifact of the sequencing pipeline. Because HLA typing was missing for some donors at each locus, association tests included only the typed subset. Several of the top co-occurrence clusters appeared to be linked to parvovirus B19, influenza, CMV and Epstein-Barr virus, according to a later analysis. In a later analysis, TCR association rates were found to vary across HLA loci, with the most associated TCRs seen for DRB1 alleles and the fewest for HLA-C alleles. Linkage disequilibrium might explain the correlated functional status among segregating V segments, but an unknown experimental factor could not be excluded. A total of roughly 160 TCR beta chains were listed by the study as associated with cytomegalovirus. Because the 87-base-pair reads could not distinguish some IMGT-functional V segments, including TRBV6-2 and TRBV6-3, those segments were excluded. A later analysis found that most CMV-associated TCR beta chains appeared HLA-restricted, with HLA associations seemingly driven largely by CMV exposure. In a later analysis, HLA-associated TCR beta chains showed more clonal expansion and lower generation probabilities than non-associated chains that were equally common. Across donors, most TCR sequences were observed very rarely, whereas some public TCRs were present in many individuals. An association between a missense DCLRE1C variant and V-gene and J-gene trimming of TCR beta chains was found in a later genetic analysis and replicated in an independent cohort. A further reported finding was that TCR beta sequences accurately predicted the HLA-A and HLA-B alleles for most subjects in the first cohort. In this cohort, only TCR beta chains were sequenced, and detectable features were limited by the absence of alpha or paired-chain data. Specific HLA alleles were associated with roughly 17,000 TCR beta sequences at a false discovery rate of 0.05 in a later analysis. When HLA alleles, especially DR and DQ, strongly co-occurred, attributing TCR associations to individual alleles was difficult.

As to this clone: The antigen this receptor binds is unknown. Qualities for individual bases were not recorded, and no much larger clone is one base off.

The cohort comprised 550 to 700 healthy bone marrow donors. At the time of sampling, all cohort members were nominally healthy, though unrecorded immune exposures were likely present. The donor tested CMV seronegative and was one of the 352 seronegative cohort members. A peripheral blood sample was collected from each donor, and TCR beta sequencing was performed on peripheral blood mononuclear cells. The Qiagen DNeasy Blood Extraction Kit was used to extract genomic DNA from the blood cell samples. There are 13 amino acids in the CDR3, from cysteine to phenylalanine inclusive. Left in the record is the CDR3 DNA by itself, 39 bases read in frame from the first base. CDR1 SGHRS and CDR2 YFSETQ are derived from the germline V gene. For this chain, trimming is 5 bases at the V end and 10 bases at the J end, and the number of junction bases without a gene match is 8. The library came from the immunoSEQ multiplex PCR assay. A mixture of 60 forward primers for TCR Vbeta segments and 13 reverse primers for TCR Jbeta segments was used in the multiplex PCR. The CDR3 region of rearranged TCR beta genes was amplified from genomic DNA by a multiplex PCR assay. The Illumina HiSeq System was used to sequence the amplified TCR beta libraries as 87-base-pair reads. The original methods were these. A later analysis tallied 75 million to 95 million unique TCR beta chains across the 666 repertoires, and approximately 12 million of those chains were shared by two or more donors. Raw reads were error-corrected and collapsed into unique sequences with a nearest-neighbor algorithm that merged closely related sequences to remove PCR and sequencing errors. CDR3 sequences were aligned to IMGT reference sequences to assign V, D and J gene segments. For a sequence to be retained, a match of at least six nucleotides to both a V gene segment and a J gene segment was required. A rearrangement was called productive if the CDR3 had no stop codons and remained in frame with V and J, and every other rearrangement was called non-productive. Following IMGT convention, CDR3 was defined as the stretch from the second conserved V-encoded cysteine up to the conserved J-encoded phenylalanine. Sequences without an unambiguous match to a single V gene segment were excluded from the earlier analysis of about 640 of the donors. An earlier analysis of fewer than 750 of the donors classified V segments as functional when productive rearrangements were above 56.7% and as segregating when the standard deviation between donors was above 5%. A statistical classification framework was developed to diagnose cytomegalovirus status using the catalog of TCR beta chain sequences. In a later analysis, V and J genes were assigned by comparing TCR nucleotide sequences against IMGT/GENE-DB human TR gene sequences. In a later analysis, CDR3 sequences and most-parsimonious VDJ recombination scenarios were assigned using the TCRdist pipeline. A later analysis defined each TCR beta chain by its CDR3 amino acid sequence plus V-gene family, and excluded reads lacking a unique V-gene family. A later analysis removed roughly 590 highly shared, low-generation-probability nucleotide sequences to deal with suspected cross-contamination and a sequencing artifact. A later analysis calculated a clonal expansion index for each public chain from normalized within-repertoire ranks of inferred template counts. In a later analysis, generation probabilities were computed with a VDJ recombination model fitted to out-of-frame rearrangements, and the resulting probabilities were checked against IGoR. Hypergeometric tests were used in a later analysis to score TCR-TCR, TCR-HLA and TCR-CMV co-occurrence, with a repertoire-size bias correction applied to the TCR pairs. To estimate false discovery rates, a later analysis permuted the HLA or CMV assignments 20 times. In a later analysis, co-occurring TCRs were grouped using DBSCAN, and TCRdist sequence similarity was added for clustering within HLA-allele-positive subsets. Repertoires with fewer than 30,000 or more than 120,000 public chains were left out of co-occurrence clustering, as were about 5 repertoires with anomalous nucleotide sharing. TCRdb re-hosts the immuneACCESS table, in-frame sequences only. Its copies lack some clones; in the studies checked, an unresolved V gene accounts for under half of them, and the cause for the rest is not known. That table supplies the V and J calls and clone size; D and trimming were determined from the DNA. The sample data list 140,000 to 150,000 clones, and around 10% of these were observed just once. The top ten hold roughly 1.9% of the sample.

The chain couples TRBV5-1 to TRBJ2-7; 11 bases in the junction line up with TRBD2. Sequences were obtained from PBMCs. The receptor was isolated from a man in his fifties or sixties in good health and CMV-seronegative. The CDR3 region: CASRMSSGRVQYF. The DNA is as follows: TGCGCCAGCAGGATGAGTAGCGGGAGGGTACAGTACTTC.